Below are 31 T cell receptor beta chains sequenced from a single sample in a study of control samples from healthy donors and cancer patients. TCRdb's table, derived via immunoSEQ multiplex PCR, lists solely in-frame clones and lacks some. The sample has 150,000 to 200,000 clones; 75% to 95% are singletons. The sample taken for sequencing was blood. Every receptor here comes from a woman aged 25 to 39 in good health.

V usage is TRBV28 and J usage is TRBJ2-5; 11 bases align to TRBD2. The germline V gene has CDR1 MDHEN and CDR2 SYDVKM. The junction had 10 bases not matched to a gene; V was cut back by 4 bases and J by 6 bases. The CDR3 is 16 residues long. CDR3 sequence: CASSSISGRAVQTQYF. CDR3 DNA sequence: TGTGCCAGCAGTTCAATTAGCGGGAGGGCGGTACAGACCCAGTACTTC.

The chain recombines TRBV19 with TRBJ1-6; TRBD1 matches at 7 bases. Germline values: CDR1 LNHDA, CDR2 SQIVND (reference sequence). Trimming removed 3 bases from V and 10 bases from J; junction bases left unmatched: 9. The CDR3 loop spans 15 amino acids. This chain's CDR3 is CASSITGVKNSPLHF. CDR3 DNA: TGTGCCAGTAGTATCACAGGGGTAAAGAACTCACCCCTCCACTTT.

This clone was recorded once. V and J are TRBV3-1 (or the pseudogene TRBV3-2) and TRBJ2-1, with 9 positions matching TRBD2. The germline CDR1 and CDR2 sequences are LGHDT and YNNKEL (reference sequence). V gave up 0 bases and J gave up 5 bases; unmatched junction bases: 5. The CDR3 has 16 amino acids. The CDR3 DNA follows: TGTGCCAGCAGCCAAGATCGGCTAGCGGGACACAATGAGCAGTTCTTC. This codes for CASSQDRLAGHNEQFF.

This chain joins TRBV19 and TRBJ2-3, with TRBD2 identical over 10 bases. With 7 bases clipped from V and 3 bases from J, the junction kept 7 bases outside the gene matches. Germline loops: CDR1 LNHDA, CDR2 SQIVND (reference sequence). This CDR3 is 15 amino acids long. The CDR3 bases are TGTGCCAGTACCCGAAAAGCGGGAGGGACAGATACGCAGTATTTT. It encodes CASTRKAGGTDTQYF.

The chain recombines TRBV25-1 with TRBJ2-7; D ambiguous. V was clipped by 4 bases and J by 4 bases, with 8 bases between them. CDR3 length: 12 residues. Germline V gives CDR1 MGHDK, CDR2 SYGVNS. The DNA for the CDR3 is TGTGCCAGCAGTGGCACCCAATACGAGCAGTACTTC. It yields the protein CASSGTQYEQYF.

The J gene is TRBJ2-5, the V gene TRBV11-3; 8 nucleotides agree with TRBD1. This CDR3 comprises 14 residues. Losses at the gene ends were 5 bases for V and 5 bases for J; bases not matched to a gene: 7. Germline V gene sequence: CDR1 SGHNT, CDR2 YENEEA. The CDR3 protein is CASSRRGLRETQYF. CDR3 DNA sequence: TGTGCCAGCAGCCGCAGGGGGCTGAGGGAGACCCAGTACTTC.

CDR3 in amino acids: CASRGGGPSTDTQYF. In DNA form, the CDR3 reads TGTGCCAGCAGAGGGGGAGGGCCTAGCACAGATACGCAGTATTTT. The chain links TRBV5-4 to TRBJ2-3; a possible D gene is TRBD2 (7 bases). Trimming stripped 5 bases from V and 0 bases from J, with 13 bases between. CDR3 length equals 15 residues. Germline V gives CDR1 SGHNT, CDR2 YYREEE (reference sequence). The entire variable domain, with the rest obtained from reference TRBV5-4 and TRBJ2-3, is as follows: ETGVTQSPTHLIKTRGQQVTLRCSSQSGHNTVSWYQQALGQGPQFIFQYYREEENGRGNFPPRFSGLQFPNYSSELNVNALELDDSALYLCASRGGGPSTDTQYFGPGTRLTVL.

The chain carries TRBV5-6 and TRBJ2-1, with D unresolved. The germline CDR1 and CDR2 sequences are SGHDT and YYEEEE. V shed 4 bases and J shed 2 bases, with 4 bases lying between them. CDR3 length: 12 residues. The DNA of the CDR3 is TGTGCCAGCAGCGGGGCCTACAATGAGCAGTTCTTC. It codes for CASSGAYNEQFF. Full variable domain (rest looked up from reference TRBV5-6 and TRBJ2-1): DAGVTQSPTHLIKTRGQQVTLRCSPKSGHDTVSWYQQALGQGPQFIFQYYEEEERQRGNFPDRFSGHQFPNYSSELNVNALLLGDSALYLCASSGAYNEQFFGPGTRLTVL.

The genes are TRBV2 and TRBJ1-2; tentative D call: TRBD1 (5 bases). In germline, CDR1 is SNHLY, CDR2 FYNNEI. Trimming took 4 bases from V and 3 from J, leaving 9 bases between them. There are 13 residues in the CDR3. The CDR3 loop is CASSGGVDYGYTF. The CDR3 bases are TGTGCCAGCAGTGGAGGGGTCGACTATGGCTACACCTTC.

This sequence joins TRBV6-5 and TRBJ2-3, with TRBD2 matching 11 bases. The J segment lost 4 bases and the V segment lost 2 bases, leaving 2 bases of the junction unmatched. Germline V lookup: CDR1 MNHEY, CDR2 SVGAGI. CDR3 length: 15 residues. This CDR3 is CASSYTSGRADTQYF. In DNA, the CDR3 is TGTGCCAGCAGTTACACTAGCGGGAGAGCAGATACGCAGTATTTT.

In its sample, this clone was seen once. This rearrangement joins TRBV15 to TRBJ2-3; D is ambiguous. Germline lookup yields CDR1 LNHNV and CDR2 YYDKDF (reference sequence). V was pared by 6 bases and J by 2 bases, with 9 bases between. This CDR3 spans 13 amino acids. CDR3 sequence reads: CATRSGLTDTQYF. The CDR3 bases are TGTGCCACCAGATCTGGGCTCACAGATACGCAGTATTTT.

With regard to this clone: The same CDR3 arises from other DNA sequences in this sample as well. V is TRBV30 and J is TRBJ1-1; D call uncertain. The CDR3 has 12 amino acids. Per the germline V gene, CDR1 is GTSNPN and CDR2 is SVGIG (reference sequence). The V end was cut by 3 bases, the J end by 1 base, with 6 bases between. The CDR3 coding sequence is TGTGCCTGGAGCAGACAGAACACTGAAGCTTTCTTT. Its translation: CAWSRQNTEAFF.

The chain joins TRBV6-4 to TRBJ2-3, with D possibly being TRBD1 (5 bases). Looked up from germline, CDR1 is MRHNA and CDR2 is SNTAGT. The CDR3 has 14 amino acids. V was shortened by 0 bases and J by 2 bases, with 6 bases between the two germline ends. The CDR3, as DNA: TGTGCCAGCAGTGACTCAGGGGACACAGATACGCAGTATTTT. Translated: CASSDSGDTDTQYF.

CDR3 sequence (DNA): TGTGCCAGCAGCTTAGGGGGGGCTGGCTACGAGCAGTACTTC. This gives the protein CASSLGGAGYEQYF. The chain combines TRBV7-2 with TRBJ2-7; either TRBD1 or TRBD2 may supply D (6 bases each). The length of the CDR3 is 14 residues. Deletions cut 1 base from V and 3 bases from J, with 10 bases between. Per germline, CDR1 SGHTA and CDR2 FQGNSA.

Turning to this clone: A read error may produce the germline difference seen at one junction end. This chain uses TRBV6-2 or TRBV6-3 with TRBJ2-3, with 12 bases aligning to TRBD1. From germline, CDR1 is MNHEY and CDR2 SVGEGT. The CDR3 spans 19 residues. CDR3 sequence: CASRYLPGQGAYSTDTQYF. CDR3 nucleotides: TGTGCCAGCAGATACTTACCGGGACAGGGGGCCTACAGCACAGATACGCAGTATTTT.

This chain links TRBV28 with TRBJ1-4; 8 bases are shared with TRBD1. The CDR3 totals 13 residues. Germline loops: CDR1 MDHEN, CDR2 SYDVKM. V was clipped by 6 bases and J by 8 bases; unmatched bases: 5. CDR3 nucleotide sequence: TGTGCCAGCAGACGACAGGGGAGGGAAAAACTGTTTTTT. Translated, it gives CASRRQGREKLFF.

V is TRBV2 and J is TRBJ1-2, with 12 bases aligning to TRBD1. Per the germline V gene, CDR1 is SNHLY and CDR2 is FYNNEI. V gave up 6 bases and J gave up 3 bases; unmatched junction bases: 2. This CDR3 has 14 residues. CDR3 residues: CASRGTGGDYGYTF. Written as DNA, the CDR3 is TGTGCCAGCAGGGGGACAGGGGGCGACTATGGCTACACCTTC. Combining the CDR3 with reference TRBV2 and TRBJ1-2 gives the whole variable domain EPEVTQTPSHQVTQMGQEVILRCVPISNHLYFYWYRQILGQKVEFLVSFYNNEISEKSEIFDDQFSVERPDGSNFTLKIRSTKLEDSAMYFCASRGTGGDYGYTFGSGTRLTVV.

This rearrangement joins TRBV4-2 to TRBJ1-4; D remains unclear. CDR1 is LGHNA and CDR2 is YNFKEQ in the germline V gene. Between the trimmed V and J ends, which lost 6 bases and 0 bases, there was a span of 8 bases. The length of the CDR3 is 14 residues. CDR3 DNA: TGTGCCAGCAGGCAGGCACCAACTAATGAAAAACTGTTTTTT. Translated, it gives CASRQAPTNEKLFF.

The V call is TRBV7-9, the J call TRBJ1-2; 7 nucleotides align to TRBD1. The CDR3 sequence is 14 residues long. V shed 3 bases and J 2 bases; nucleotides not matched to a gene: 3. Germline V CDR1 and CDR2: SEHNR, FQNEAQ (reference sequence). The CDR3 spells CASSFTTGNYGYTF. The CDR3 coding sequence is TGTGCCAGCAGCTTCACGACAGGGAACTATGGCTACACCTTC.

V usage is TRBV6-1 and J usage is TRBJ1-5; D is possibly TRBD1 (5 bases). The CDR3 runs 14 residues. The germline CDR1 and CDR2 sequences are MNHNS and SASEGT. Between the trimmed V and J ends, which lost 2 bases and 1 base, there was a span of 6 bases. CDR3 sequence (DNA): TGTGCCAGCAGTGAATGGGGGAGCAATCAGCCCCAGCATTTT. Translating it yields CASSEWGSNQPQHF.

The chain carries TRBV30 and TRBJ1-2; the match to TRBD1 covers 7 bases. Germline CDR1 reads GTSNPN; CDR2 reads SVGIG (reference sequence). This CDR3 has 12 residues. V shed 4 bases and J 3 bases; nucleotides not matched to a gene: 2. In nucleotides, the CDR3 is TGTGCCTGGAAGGGGGCCGACTATGGCTACACCTTC. Its protein product is CAWKGADYGYTF.

The chain links TRBV10-3 to TRBJ1-4, with 7 nucleotides matching TRBD1. CDR1 ENHRY and CDR2 SYGVKD come from the germline V gene. The CDR3 runs 13 residues. Unmatched junction bases numbered 2, after V lost 10 bases and J lost 0 bases. The CDR3 region is CATQGATNEKLFF. The CDR3 DNA sequence: TGTGCCACCCAGGGGGCAACTAATGAAAAACTGTTTTTT.

The chain recombines TRBV24-1 with TRBJ1-2, with D perhaps TRBD1 (6 bases). Germline V gene sequence: CDR1 KGHDR, CDR2 SFDVKD. This CDR3 has 13 residues. The V gene lost 9 bases and the J gene lost 6 bases, with 16 bases spanning the gap. CDR3 protein: CATQGQGFHGYTF. CDR3 sequence (DNA): TGTGCCACCCAGGGCCAGGGGTTTCATGGCTACACCTTC.

This clone came up once. V gene TRBV6-6 combines with J gene TRBJ2-7; 12 positions agree with TRBD2. There are 15 residues in the CDR3. Germline CDR1 is MNHNY and CDR2 is SVGAGI (reference sequence). Trimming took 5 bases from V and 5 from J; bases not matched to a gene: 7. The CDR3 loop is CASSPRTSGTHEQYF. As DNA, the CDR3 is TGTGCCAGCAGTCCCCGGACTAGCGGGACCCACGAGCAGTACTTC.

The chain has TRBV18 and TRBJ2-5; 8 nucleotides agree with TRBD1. The germline gives CDR1 KGHSH, CDR2 LQKENI. CDR3 length: 14 amino acids. Trimming at V came to 2 bases and at J to 2 bases, leaving 1 base not matched to a gene. CDR3 region: CASSPTGGQETQYF. CDR3 nucleotides: TGTGCCAGCTCACCAACAGGGGGGCAAGAGACCCAGTACTTC.

This clone was counted a few times. This chain links TRBV25-1 with TRBJ1-1; 7 bases line up with TRBD1. The CDR3 runs 15 residues. Germline values: CDR1 MGHDK, CDR2 SYGVNS. The trim removed 2 bases at V and 4 bases at J, leaving 7 bases unmatched. The CDR3 DNA reads TGTGCCAGCAGTGAACCCAGACAGGGTGTCACTGAAGCTTTCTTT. It translates to CASSEPRQGVTEAFF.

The chain recombines TRBV6-6 with TRBJ1-2; TRBD1 might be the D (6 bases). This CDR3 is 15 amino acids long. Germline CDR1 and CDR2: MNHNY and SVGAGI (reference sequence). V lost 2 bases and J lost 1, with 11 bases in between. Written as DNA, the CDR3 is TGTGCCAGCAGTTACCCCGGACAGCTTAACTATGGCTACACCTTC. It codes for CASSYPGQLNYGYTF.

The genes are TRBV2 and TRBJ1-1; 9 bases align to TRBD1. V trimming: 8 bases; J trimming: 2 bases; junction bases outside the gene matches: 6. This CDR3 contains 14 residues. Germline loops: CDR1 SNHLY, CDR2 FYNNEI. CDR3 bases: TGTGCCAGCGTAAGACAGGGGGGAAACACTGAAGCTTTCTTT. This encodes CASVRQGGNTEAFF.

This clone came up a few times. The chain has TRBV6-4 and TRBJ1-6; weak D call: TRBD1 (6 bases). V was clipped by 3 bases and J by 9 bases, with 15 bases between them. Germline V gene lookup returns CDR1 MRHNA and CDR2 SNTAGT. The CDR3 is made up of 15 amino acids. CDR3 DNA sequence: TGTGCCAGCAGTGAGGATGGGGGGCGCGGTTCACCCCTCCACTTT. This translates into CASSEDGGRGSPLHF.

The V and J genes are TRBV4-1 and TRBJ1-5, with a possible D match to TRBD1 (5 bases). The CDR3 length is 14 residues. Germline V CDR1 and CDR2: MGHRA, YSYEKL. Between the trimmed V and J ends, which lost 5 bases and 0 bases, there was a span of 8 bases. The CDR3 bases are TGCGCCAGCAGCGGGACGGTTAGCAATCAGCCCCAGCATTTT. Encoded protein: CASSGTVSNQPQHF.

The rearrangement links TRBV28 to TRBJ1-3; D possibly corresponds to TRBD1 (5 bases). This CDR3 region has 14 residues. CDR1 MDHEN and CDR2 SYDVKM come from the germline V gene. Trimming left V 9 bases short and J 0 bases short, with 12 bases between. This CDR3 reads CASMDTTSGNTIYF. For the CDR3, the DNA is TGTGCCAGTATGGACACGACCTCTGGAAACACCATATATTTT.